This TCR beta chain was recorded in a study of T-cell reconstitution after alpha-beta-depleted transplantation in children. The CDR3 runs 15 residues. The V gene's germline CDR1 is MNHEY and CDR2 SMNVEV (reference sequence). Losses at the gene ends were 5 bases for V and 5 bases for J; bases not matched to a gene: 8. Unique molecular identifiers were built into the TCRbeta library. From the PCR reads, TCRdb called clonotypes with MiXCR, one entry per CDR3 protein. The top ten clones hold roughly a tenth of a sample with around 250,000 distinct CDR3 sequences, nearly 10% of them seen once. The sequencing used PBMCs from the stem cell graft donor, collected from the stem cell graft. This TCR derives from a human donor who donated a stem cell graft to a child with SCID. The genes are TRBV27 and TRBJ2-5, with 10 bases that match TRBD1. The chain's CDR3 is CASSITTGGWETQYF. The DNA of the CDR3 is TGTGCCAGCAGTATCACGACAGGGGGCTGGGAGACCCAGTACTTC.